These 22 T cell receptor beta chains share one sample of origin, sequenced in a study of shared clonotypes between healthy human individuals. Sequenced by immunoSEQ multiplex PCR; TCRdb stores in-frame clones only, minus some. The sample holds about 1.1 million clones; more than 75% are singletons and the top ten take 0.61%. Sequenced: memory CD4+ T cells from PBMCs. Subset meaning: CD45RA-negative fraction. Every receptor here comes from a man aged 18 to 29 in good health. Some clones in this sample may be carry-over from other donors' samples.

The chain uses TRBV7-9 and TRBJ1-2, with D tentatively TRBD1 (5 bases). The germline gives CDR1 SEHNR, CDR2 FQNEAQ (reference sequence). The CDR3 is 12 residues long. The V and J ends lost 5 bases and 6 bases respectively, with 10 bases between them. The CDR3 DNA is TGTGCCAGCAGCCCGGGGCTTCATGGCTACACCTTC. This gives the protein CASSPGLHGYTF.

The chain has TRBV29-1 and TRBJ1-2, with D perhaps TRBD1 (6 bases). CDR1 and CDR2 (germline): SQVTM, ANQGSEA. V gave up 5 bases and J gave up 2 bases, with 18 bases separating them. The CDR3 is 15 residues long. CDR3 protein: CSVTLTGRDNYGYTF. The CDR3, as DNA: TGCAGCGTTACCCTCACAGGGAGGGACAACTATGGCTACACCTTC.

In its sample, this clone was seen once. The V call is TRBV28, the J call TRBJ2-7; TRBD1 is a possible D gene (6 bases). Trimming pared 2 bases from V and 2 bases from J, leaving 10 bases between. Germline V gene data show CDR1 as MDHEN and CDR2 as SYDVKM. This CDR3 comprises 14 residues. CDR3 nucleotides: TGTGCCAGCAGTTTAACCCAGGGGCCCTACGAGCAGTACTTC. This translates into CASSLTQGPYEQYF.

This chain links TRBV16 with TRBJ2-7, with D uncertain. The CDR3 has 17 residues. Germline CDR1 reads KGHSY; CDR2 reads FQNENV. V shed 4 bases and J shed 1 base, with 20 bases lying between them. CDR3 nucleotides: TGTGCCAGCAGCCGGATAACCTTCCCCGAAGAGTCCTACGAGCAGTACTTC. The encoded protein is CASSRITFPEESYEQYF.

CDR3 nucleotides: TGTGCCAGCAGCTTAATCGGGTTAGATACGCAGTATTTT. Its translation: CASSLIGLDTQYF. The chain combines TRBV7-9 with TRBJ2-3; no reliable D call. The CDR3 totals 13 residues. Per germline, CDR1 SEHNR and CDR2 FQNEAQ (reference sequence). Deletions cut 2 bases from V and 5 bases from J, with 8 bases between.

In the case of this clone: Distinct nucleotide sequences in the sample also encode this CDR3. CDR3 in amino acids: CASSPGSSYEQYF. CDR3 DNA: TGTGCCAGCAGTCCCGGGAGTAGCTACGAGCAGTACTTC. This chain uses TRBV11-3 with TRBJ2-7; maybe TRBD2 (6 bases). With 6 bases removed from V and 3 bases from J, the gap between germline ends came to 12 bases. The CDR3 consists of 13 residues. Germline CDR1 SGHNT, CDR2 YENEEA.

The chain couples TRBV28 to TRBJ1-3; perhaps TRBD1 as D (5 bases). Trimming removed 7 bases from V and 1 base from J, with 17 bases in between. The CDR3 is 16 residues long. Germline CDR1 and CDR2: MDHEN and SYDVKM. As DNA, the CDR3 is TGTGCCAGCACTGGGGGGTGGCGAATTTCTGGAAACACCATATATTTT. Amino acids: CASTGGWRISGNTIYF.

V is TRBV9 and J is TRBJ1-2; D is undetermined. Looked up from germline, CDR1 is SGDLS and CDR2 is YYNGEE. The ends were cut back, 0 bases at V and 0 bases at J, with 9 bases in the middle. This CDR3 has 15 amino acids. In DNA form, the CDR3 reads TGTGCCAGCAGCGTAGGGGCACACACTAACTATGGCTACACCTTC. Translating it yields CASSVGAHTNYGYTF.

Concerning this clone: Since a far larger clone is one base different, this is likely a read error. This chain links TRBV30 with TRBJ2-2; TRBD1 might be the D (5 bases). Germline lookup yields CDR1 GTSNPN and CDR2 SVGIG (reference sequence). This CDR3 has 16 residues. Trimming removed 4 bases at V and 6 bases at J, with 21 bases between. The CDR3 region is CAWTLGHQAVAGELFF. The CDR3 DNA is TGTGCCTGGACTCTAGGACACCAGGCCGTCGCCGGGGAGCTGTTTTTT. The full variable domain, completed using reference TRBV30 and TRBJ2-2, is SQTIHQWPATLVQPVGSPLSLECTVEGTSNPNLYWYRQAAGRGLQLLFYSVGIGQISSEVPQNLSASRPQDRQFILSSKKLLLSDSGFYLCAWTLGHQAVAGELFFGEGSRLTVL.

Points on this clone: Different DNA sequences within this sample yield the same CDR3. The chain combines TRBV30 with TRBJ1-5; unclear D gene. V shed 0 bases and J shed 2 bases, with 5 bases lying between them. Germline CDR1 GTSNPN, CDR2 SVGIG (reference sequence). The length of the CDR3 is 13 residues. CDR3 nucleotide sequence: TGTGCCTGGAGTGTGGCGGGCAATCAGCCCCAGCATTTT. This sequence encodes CAWSVAGNQPQHF.

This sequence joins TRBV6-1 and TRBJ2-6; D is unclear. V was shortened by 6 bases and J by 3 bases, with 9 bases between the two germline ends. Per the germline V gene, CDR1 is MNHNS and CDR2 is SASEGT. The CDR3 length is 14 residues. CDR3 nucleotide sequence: TGTGCCAGCAGCCGGACGGGTGGGGCCAACGTCCTGACTTTC. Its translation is CASSRTGGANVLTF.

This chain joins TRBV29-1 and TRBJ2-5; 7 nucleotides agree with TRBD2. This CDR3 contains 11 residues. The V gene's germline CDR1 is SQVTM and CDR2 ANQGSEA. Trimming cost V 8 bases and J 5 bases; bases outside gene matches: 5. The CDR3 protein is CSTGGGETQYF. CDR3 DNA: TGCAGCACGGGGGGTGGTGAGACCCAGTACTTC.

Here the CDR3 reads CASSLLAEQYF. In DNA, the CDR3 is TGTGCCAGCAGCTTATTGGCCGAGCAGTACTTC. The V call is TRBV7-9, the J call TRBJ2-7, with D unresolved. V shed 2 bases and J shed 6 bases, with 5 bases lying between them. This CDR3 contains 11 residues. Germline values: CDR1 SEHNR, CDR2 FQNEAQ (reference sequence). Supplemented by reference TRBV7-9 and TRBJ2-7, the full variable domain reads DTGVSQNPRHKITKRGQNVTFRCDPISEHNRLYWYRQTLGQGPEFLTYFQNEAQLEKSRLLSDRFSAERPKGSFSTLEIQRTEQGDSAMYLCASSLLAEQYFGPGTRLTVT.

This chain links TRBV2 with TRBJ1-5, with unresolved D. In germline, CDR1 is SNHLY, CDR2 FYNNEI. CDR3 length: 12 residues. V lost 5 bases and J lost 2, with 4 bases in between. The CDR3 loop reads CASSIGNQPQHF. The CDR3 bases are TGTGCCAGCAGTATAGGCAATCAGCCCCAGCATTTT.

CDR3 nucleotide sequence: TGTGCCAGCAGCCAATCCGGACTAGCGGGAGGAGTAGGAGATACGCAGTATTTT. Translating it yields CASSQSGLAGGVGDTQYF. The chain recombines TRBV4-2 with TRBJ2-3; 14 nucleotides agree with TRBD2. CDR3 length equals 18 residues. The V gene end was trimmed by 2 bases and the J gene end by 5 bases; junction bases not matched to a gene: 9. Germline loops: CDR1 LGHNA, CDR2 YNFKEQ.

CDR3 sequence reads: CASSSIQTGNYGYTF. In DNA form, the CDR3 reads TGCGCCAGCAGCTCCATCCAGACGGGTAACTATGGCTACACCTTC. The chain joins TRBV5-1 to TRBJ1-2; D is ambiguous. Germline CDR1 SGHRS, CDR2 YFSETQ. The V end was cut by 3 bases, the J end by 1 base, with 13 bases between. The CDR3 covers 15 residues.

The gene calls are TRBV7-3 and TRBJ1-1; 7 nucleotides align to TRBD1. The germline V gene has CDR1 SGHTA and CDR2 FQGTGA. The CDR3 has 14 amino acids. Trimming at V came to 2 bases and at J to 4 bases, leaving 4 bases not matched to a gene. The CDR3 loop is CASSLSGQITEAFF. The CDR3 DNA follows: TGTGCCAGCAGCTTATCGGGACAGATCACTGAAGCTTTCTTT.

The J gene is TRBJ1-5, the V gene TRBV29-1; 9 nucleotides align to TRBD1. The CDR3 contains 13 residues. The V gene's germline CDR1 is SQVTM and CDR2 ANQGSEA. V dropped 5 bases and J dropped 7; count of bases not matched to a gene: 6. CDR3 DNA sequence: TGCAGCGTTTGGGACAGGGTTGGACAGCCCCAGCATTTT. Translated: CSVWDRVGQPQHF.

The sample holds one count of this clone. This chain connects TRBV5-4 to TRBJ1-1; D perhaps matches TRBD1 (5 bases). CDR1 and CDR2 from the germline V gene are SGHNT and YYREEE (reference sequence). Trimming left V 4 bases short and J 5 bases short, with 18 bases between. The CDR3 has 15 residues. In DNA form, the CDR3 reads TGTGCCAGCAGCCAAAAAAATGCAGGGAGTACTGAAGCTTTCTTT. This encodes CASSQKNAGSTEAFF. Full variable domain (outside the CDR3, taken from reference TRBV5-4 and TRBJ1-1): ETGVTQSPTHLIKTRGQQVTLRCSSQSGHNTVSWYQQALGQGPQFIFQYYREEENGRGNFPPRFSGLQFPNYSSELNVNALELDDSALYLCASSQKNAGSTEAFFGQGTRLTVV.

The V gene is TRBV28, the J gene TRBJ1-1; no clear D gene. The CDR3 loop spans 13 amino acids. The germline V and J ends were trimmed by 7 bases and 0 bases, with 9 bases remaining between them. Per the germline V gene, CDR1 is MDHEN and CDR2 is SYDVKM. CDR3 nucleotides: TGTGCCAGCACCCGCGGGATGAACACTGAAGCTTTCTTT. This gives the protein CASTRGMNTEAFF.

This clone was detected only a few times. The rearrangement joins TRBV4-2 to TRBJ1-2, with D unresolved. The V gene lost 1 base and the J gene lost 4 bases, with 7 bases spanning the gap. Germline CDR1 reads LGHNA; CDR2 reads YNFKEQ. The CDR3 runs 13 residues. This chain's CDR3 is CASSQGGFYGYTF. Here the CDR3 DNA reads TGTGCCAGCAGCCAAGGGGGATTCTATGGCTACACCTTC.

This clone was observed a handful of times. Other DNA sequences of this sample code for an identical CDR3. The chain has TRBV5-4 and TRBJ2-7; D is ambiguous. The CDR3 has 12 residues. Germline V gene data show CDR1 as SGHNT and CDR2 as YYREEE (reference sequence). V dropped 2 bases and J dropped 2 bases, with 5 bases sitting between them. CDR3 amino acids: CASSFGTYEQYF. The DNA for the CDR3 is TGTGCCAGCAGCTTTGGTACCTACGAGCAGTACTTC.